These 8 T cell receptor beta chains share one sample of origin, sequenced in a study of blood T cell repertoires in COVID-19. Assay used: immunoSEQ multiplex PCR; TCRdb lists only in-frame clones, some missing. This sample has tens of thousands of clones; roughly 80% occur once, and the top ten carry approximately 5.3%. The sample taken for sequencing was peripheral blood. The receptors derive from a human donor in a cohort sampled during active COVID-19.

The gene calls are TRBV7-3 and TRBJ2-2, with 8 bases matching TRBD1. V lost 6 bases and J lost 1; bases outside the gene matches: 7. Germline V gives CDR1 SGHTA, CDR2 FQGTGA. This CDR3 has 16 amino acids. The CDR3, as DNA: TGTGCCAGCAGAATACGAGGGACAGGGAACACCGGGGAGCTGTTTTTT. It is translated as CASRIRGTGNTGELFF.

The chain combines TRBV19 with TRBJ2-3, with 8 nucleotides matching TRBD2. V shed 9 bases, J shed 5 bases, and the junction held 7 bases outside the gene matches. Germline V gene lookup returns CDR1 LNHDA and CDR2 SQIVND (reference sequence). The CDR3 is made up of 13 amino acids. CDR3 nucleotide sequence: TGTGCCAGCCGGGGGGGCCCTGGAGATACGCAGTATTTT. It is translated as CASRGGPGDTQYF. The full variable domain, with the rest looked up from reference TRBV19 and TRBJ2-3, is DGGITQSPKYLFRKEGQNVTLSCEQNLNHDAMYWYRQDPGQGLRLIYYSQIVNDFQKGDIAEGYSVSREKKESFPLTVTSAQKNPTAFYLCASRGGPGDTQYFGPGTRLTVL.

V gene TRBV19 combines with J gene TRBJ2-1; the match to TRBD2 covers 8 bases. Germline CDR1 is LNHDA and CDR2 is SQIVND (reference sequence). Unmatched junction bases numbered 9, after V lost 8 bases and J lost 3 bases. The CDR3 covers 15 residues. The CDR3 loop is CASGVTSGDYNEQFF. The DNA for the CDR3 is TGTGCCAGTGGTGTCACTAGCGGAGACTACAATGAGCAGTTCTTC.

The chain employs TRBV6-5 and TRBJ2-7; tentative D call: TRBD2 (6 bases). The CDR3 length is 15 residues. CDR1 and CDR2 (germline): MNHEY, SVGAGI. Trimming cost V 0 bases and J 1 base, with 10 bases left between them. The CDR3 here is CASSYSHGGSYEQYF. The CDR3 nucleotides are TGTGCCAGCAGTTACTCACATGGGGGGTCCTACGAGCAGTACTTC.

The chain couples TRBV10-3 to TRBJ2-1; 8 positions match TRBD1. Trimming at V came to 0 bases and at J to 13 bases, leaving 2 bases not matched to a gene. There are 12 residues in the CDR3. Germline V gene sequence: CDR1 ENHRY, CDR2 SYGVKD. CDR3 region: CAISESDRVQFF. Here the CDR3 DNA reads TGTGCCATCAGTGAGTCGGACAGGGTTCAGTTCTTC.

The CDR3 region is CASSLIGDNSPLHF. The CDR3 coding sequence is TGTGCCAGCAGCTTAATCGGAGACAATTCACCCCTCCACTTT. The V gene is TRBV7-9, the J gene TRBJ1-6; D remains unclear. CDR3 size: 14 residues. The V and J ends lost 2 bases and 7 bases respectively, with 9 bases between them. CDR1 and CDR2 (germline): SEHNR, FQNEAQ (reference sequence).

V gene TRBV7-2 combines with J gene TRBJ1-1, with D maybe TRBD1 (5 bases). With 5 bases removed from V and 2 bases from J, the gap between germline ends came to 9 bases. Looked up from germline, CDR1 is SGHTA and CDR2 is FQGNSA. This CDR3 has 13 amino acids. CDR3 bases: TGTGCCAGCAGCCGGGGGTTAAACACTGAAGCTTTCTTT. This gives the protein CASSRGLNTEAFF.

With regard to this clone: This CDR3 is also generated by other DNA sequences in the sample. The rearrangement uses TRBV6-2 or TRBV6-3 and TRBJ2-2; 12 bases are shared with TRBD1. The CDR3 covers 15 residues. In germline, CDR1 is MNHEY, CDR2 SVGEGT. Unmatched junction bases numbered 4, after V lost 6 bases and J lost 5 bases. CDR3 nucleotides: TGTGCCAGCAGCTTGGGACAGGGGGCGACCGGGGAGCTGTTTTTT. It translates to CASSLGQGATGELFF.